This T cell receptor (beta chain) was captured in a study of control samples from healthy donors and cancer patients. V lost 0 bases and J 0 bases, leaving 11 bases between the germline ends. Germline V gives CDR1 LGHNA, CDR2 YNFKEQ. The CDR3 is 17 residues long. TCRdb's copy holds only in-frame clones and misses some; the assay was immunoSEQ multiplex PCR. The sample has around 140,000 clones; approximately 94% are singletons. This receptor was taken from a man aged 35-49 years in good health. The chain carries TRBV4-2 and TRBJ2-2; no firm D call. What was sequenced was blood. The CDR3 DNA reads as TGTGCCAGCAGCCAAGAGTCTGAGGAAACGAACACCGGGGAGCTGTTTTTT. It codes for CASSQESEETNTGELFF.